This TCR beta chain originates from a study of cytomegalovirus exposure and HLA in healthy donors. As for the study in general: In a later analysis, it was reported that the roughly 120 validation repertoires had been produced on the same platform as the 500 to 850 repertoires belonging to the first cohort.

This CDR3 is 13 amino acids long. Germline V gene sequence: CDR1 KGHSH, CDR2 LQKENI. With 2 bases removed from V and 1 base from J, the gap between germline ends came to 5 bases. TCRdb's copy holds only in-frame clones and misses some; the assay was immunoSEQ multiplex PCR. The sample yields tens of thousands of clones, roughly 80% seen once. Broader study findings: Associated with cytomegalovirus, according to the listing, were 150 to 200 TCR beta chains. According to reports, the classifier identified cytomegalovirus status with high specificity and sensitivity. As confirmed in vitro, three CMV-associated chains were specific for CMV antigens.

To note about this clone: The antigen remains unidentified.

V is TRBV18 and J is TRBJ1-1; D is uncertain. This clonotype originated in a woman aged 18-35 years in good health and CMV-seropositive. Sequences were obtained from PBMCs. As DNA, the CDR3 is TGTGCCAGCTCACCAATGGCGAACACTGAAGCTTTCTTT. Amino acid sequence: CASSPMANTEAFF.